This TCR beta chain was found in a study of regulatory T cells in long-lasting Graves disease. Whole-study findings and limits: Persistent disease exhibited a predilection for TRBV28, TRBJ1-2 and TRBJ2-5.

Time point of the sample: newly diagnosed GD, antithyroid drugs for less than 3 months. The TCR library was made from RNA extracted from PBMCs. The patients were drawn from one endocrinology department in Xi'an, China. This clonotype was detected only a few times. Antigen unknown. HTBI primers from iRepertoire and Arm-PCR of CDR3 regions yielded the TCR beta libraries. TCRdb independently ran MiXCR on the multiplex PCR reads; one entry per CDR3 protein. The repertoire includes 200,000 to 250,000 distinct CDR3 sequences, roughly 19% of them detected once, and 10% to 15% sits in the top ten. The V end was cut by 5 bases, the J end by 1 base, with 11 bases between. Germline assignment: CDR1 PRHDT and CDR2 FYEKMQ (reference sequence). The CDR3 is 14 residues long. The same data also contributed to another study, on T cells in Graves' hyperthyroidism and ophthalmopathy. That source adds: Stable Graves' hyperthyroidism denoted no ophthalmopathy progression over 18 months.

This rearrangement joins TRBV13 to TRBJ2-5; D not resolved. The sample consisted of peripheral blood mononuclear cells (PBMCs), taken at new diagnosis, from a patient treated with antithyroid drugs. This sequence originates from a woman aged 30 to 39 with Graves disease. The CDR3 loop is CASSARTAQETQYF. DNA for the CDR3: TGTGCCAGCAGCGCTCGGACGGCCCAAGAGACCCAGTACTTC.